The 25 T cell receptor beta chains in this list originate from one sample, sequenced in a study of circulating CD8 cells and anti-PD-1 response in melanoma. TCR libraries were prepared from roughly 14 ng of total RNA with the QIAseq Immune Repertoire TCR panel. TCRdb re-derived calls from the reads in MiXCR, one entry per CDR3 protein. This sample has some 300 distinct CDR3 sequences; around 6.6% occur once, and the top ten carry 15% to 20%. From live CD3+CD8+TCRalphabeta+ cells, four PD-1 and/or TIGIT subsets were sorted. The sequenced sample was CD8+ T cells from PBMCs, obtained at baseline or after one month of anti-PD-1 therapy (not recorded which). These receptors all stem from a human donor with melanoma.

By proportion, this clonotype is large. The CDR3 DNA reads as TGTGCCATCAGTGGTAGTGGTAGCGGAGAGACCCAGTACTTC. It yields the protein CAISGSGSGETQYF. The chain is built from TRBV10-3 and TRBJ2-5; D possibly corresponds to TRBD2 (6 bases). CDR1 and CDR2 from the germline V gene are ENHRY and SYGVKD. The length of the CDR3 is 14 residues. Trimming took off 4 bases at V and 4 bases at J, with 13 bases between the two ends.

By its share, this clonotype is large. V gene TRBV19 combines with J gene TRBJ2-7; weak D call: TRBD1 (6 bases). This CDR3 is 13 amino acids long. Germline CDR1 LNHDA, CDR2 SQIVND (reference sequence). The V end lost 6 bases, the J end lost 5 bases, and 14 bases lay between the germline ends. The CDR3 reads CASSPRTDHEQYF. Here the CDR3 DNA reads TGTGCCAGTAGCCCCCGGACAGACCACGAGCAGTACTTC.

This clonotype ranks as large (0.1 to 1%). The V gene is TRBV25-1, the J gene TRBJ1-2; D remains ambiguous. This CDR3 contains 15 residues. Trimming removed 6 bases from V and 8 bases from J, with 22 bases in between. CDR1 and CDR2 from the germline V gene are MGHDK and SYGVNS. The CDR3 sequence: CASRHHVRLMAGYTF. The CDR3 coding sequence is TGTGCCAGCAGACACCACGTCCGTCTAATGGCGGGCTACACCTTC.

By share, this clonotype ranks as large. This chain links TRBV7-9 with TRBJ1-2, with 11 bases identical to TRBD1. CDR1 is SEHNR and CDR2 is FQNEAQ in the germline V gene (reference sequence). CDR3 length equals 14 residues. The J segment lost 7 bases and the V segment lost 5 bases, leaving 6 bases of the junction unmatched. CDR3 in DNA: TGTGCCAGCAGCCCGGGACAGGGGGAGGCTGGCTACACCTTC. Translated: CASSPGQGEAGYTF.

This clonotype is labeled as large. This sequence joins TRBV6-6 and TRBJ2-2; D gene unclear. This CDR3 is built from 13 residues. Germline V lookup: CDR1 MNHNY, CDR2 SVGAGI (reference sequence). Trimming pared 2 bases from V and 3 bases from J, leaving 4 bases between. The CDR3 region is CASSYRDTGELFF. In nucleotides, the CDR3 is TGTGCCAGCAGTTACAGGGACACCGGGGAGCTGTTTTTT.

Turning to this clonotype: This may stem from a read error, because a much larger clone lies one nucleotide away. The chain is built from TRBV7-9 and TRBJ2-1, with D possibly TRBD1 on 6 matching bases. The CDR3 contains 15 residues. Germline CDR1 SEHNR, CDR2 FQNEAQ (reference sequence). V gave up 2 bases and J gave up 12 bases, with 20 bases separating them. CDR3 sequence: CASSLTRGGGDGQFF. In nucleotides, the CDR3 is TGTGCCAGCAGCTTAACCAGGGGCGGTGGCGATGGGCAGTTCTTC.

This clonotype is large. The V call is TRBV11-1, the J call TRBJ1-1; TRBD1 aligns across 7 bases. The CDR3 runs 17 residues. The V and J ends lost 3 bases and 0 bases, in that order; junction bases with no gene match: 10. Germline V lookup: CDR1 SGHAT, CDR2 FQDESV (reference sequence). This chain's CDR3 is CASSFLRQGSMNTEAFF. The CDR3 nucleotides are TGTGCCAGCAGCTTCTTGCGACAGGGAAGCATGAACACTGAAGCTTTCTTT. The variable domain in full, completed from reference TRBV11-1 and TRBJ1-1, reads EAEVAQSPRYKITEKSQAVAFWCDPISGHATLYWYRQILGQGPELLVQFQDESVVDDSQLPKDRFSAERLKGVDSTLKIQPAELGDSAMYLCASSFLRQGSMNTEAFFGQGTRLTVV.

In its sample, this clonotype ranks as large. The chain uses TRBV27 and TRBJ2-2; tentatively, D is TRBD2 (5 bases). V was clipped by 5 bases and J by 8 bases, with 18 bases between them. This CDR3 is 15 amino acids long. Germline V gives CDR1 MNHEY, CDR2 SMNVEV (reference sequence). CDR3 in DNA: TGTGCCAGCAGTAATCCCGAACTAGGGCAGGGGGAGCTGTTTTTT. Amino acids: CASSNPELGQGELFF.

This clonotype is termed medium-sized. Since a much larger clone is just one base distant, this may be a read error. This CDR3 is missing its conserved last phenylalanine or tryptophan, likely due to a read error. The chain links TRBV9 to TRBJ2-3, with D possibly being TRBD2 (6 bases). Trimming cost V 3 bases and J 3 bases, with 14 bases left between them. CDR3 length: 15 amino acids. The germline V gene has CDR1 SGDLS and CDR2 YYNGEE. The CDR3: CASSAHGGETDTQYL. CDR3 nucleotide sequence: TGTGCCAGCAGCGCCCATGGCGGGGAGACAGATACGCAGTATTTA.

This clonotype is large by share. The chain uses TRBV28 and TRBJ2-3, with TRBD1 matching over 8 bases. The trim removed 4 bases at V and 3 bases at J, leaving 6 bases unmatched. Germline CDR1 is MDHEN and CDR2 is SYDVKM. The CDR3 totals 15 residues. The CDR3 DNA is TGTGCCAGCAGTTCGAAGACAGGGGAGACAGATACGCAGTATTTT. Translation: CASSSKTGETDTQYF. Full variable domain (missing parts from reference TRBV28 and TRBJ2-3): DVKVTQSSRYLVKRTGEKVFLECVQDMDHENMFWYRQDPGLGLRLIYFSYDVKMKEKGDIPEGYSVSREKKERFSLILESASTNQTSMYLCASSSKTGETDTQYFGPGTRLTVL.

In its sample, this clonotype is large. The CDR3 loop is CASPPRATGPPDEQFF. The CDR3 nucleotides are TGTGCCAGCCCCCCGAGGGCCACGGGCCCCCCCGATGAGCAGTTCTTC. This sequence joins TRBV18 and TRBJ2-1; a weak D match, TRBD2 (5 bases). CDR3 length: 16 residues. V lost 8 bases and J lost 8, with 25 bases in between. Germline CDR1 reads KGHSH; CDR2 reads LQKENI.

In its sample, this clonotype is large. The rearrangement uses TRBV28 and TRBJ2-3; the D gene is possibly TRBD1 (6 bases). Between the trimmed V and J ends, which lost 6 bases and 7 bases, there was a span of 17 bases. In germline, CDR1 is MDHEN, CDR2 SYDVKM. This CDR3 region has 14 residues. The CDR3 nucleotides are TGTGCCAGCAGGGATTGGGGGACATCAAATACGCAGTATTTT. Amino acids: CASRDWGTSNTQYF.

This clonotype is judged large. The chain links TRBV7-2 to TRBJ2-5; D is ambiguous. CDR3 size: 15 residues. From germline, CDR1 is SGHTA and CDR2 FQGNSA. The V and J ends lost 5 bases and 2 bases respectively, with 15 bases between them. The CDR3 DNA follows: TGTGCCAGCAGCAGTCTTCGTATACGGCAAGAGACCCAGTACTTC. It is translated as CASSSLRIRQETQYF.

This clonotype is medium-sized (0.01 to 0.1%). This may be a read error: a much more frequent sequence differs by one nucleotide. In this CDR3 the conserved last residue, phenylalanine or tryptophan, is missing, so a read error is likely. The genes are TRBV3-1 and TRBJ2-7, with D unclear. The CDR3 has 13 residues. V lost 1 base and J lost 6, with 10 bases in between. Germline V CDR1 and CDR2: LGHDT, YNNKEL (reference sequence). CDR3 DNA: TGTGCCAGCAGCCAAGCCGCCCTACTCGAGCAGTACTCC. It codes for CASSQAALLEQYS.

By share, this clonotype counts as medium-sized. V and J are TRBV6-4 and TRBJ2-2; D is perhaps TRBD1 (6 bases). CDR1 is MRHNA, CDR2 SNTAGT, per germline. The CDR3 sequence is 14 residues long. The V and J ends lost 2 bases and 4 bases respectively, with 8 bases between them. Here the CDR3 reads CASSDRGSTGELFF. The CDR3 DNA sequence: TGTGCCAGCAGTGACAGGGGGAGCACCGGGGAGCTGTTTTTT.

By frequency in the sample, this clonotype is large. The CDR3 is CASSEGVRGTEAFF. CDR3 coding DNA: TGTGCCAGCAGTGAAGGGGTGAGGGGGACTGAAGCTTTCTTT. The chain carries TRBV6-1 and TRBJ1-1; D possibly corresponds to TRBD1 (6 bases). The CDR3 has 14 residues. Germline lookup yields CDR1 MNHNS and CDR2 SASEGT. Trimming removed 1 base at V and 5 bases at J, with 11 bases between.

This clonotype is medium-sized. The chain couples TRBV19 to TRBJ1-1; D is uncertain. The CDR3 contains 11 residues. Trimming pared 3 bases from V and 5 bases from J, leaving 4 bases between. From germline, CDR1 is LNHDA and CDR2 SQIVND (reference sequence). The CDR3 nucleotides are TGTGCCAGTAGTATCGGGACTGAAGCTTTCTTT. Translated: CASSIGTEAFF.

This chain joins TRBV28 and TRBJ2-1; a weak D match, TRBD1 (6 bases). CDR1 and CDR2 (germline): MDHEN, SYDVKM. This CDR3 is 14 amino acids long. V lost 3 bases and J lost 3, with 9 bases in between. As DNA, the CDR3 is TGTGCCAGCAGTTTTGAAGGGGGCTACAATGAGCAGTTCTTC. It codes for CASSFEGGYNEQFF.

By frequency in the sample, this clonotype is medium-sized. The V call is TRBV19, the J call TRBJ2-2; 10 nucleotides align to TRBD2. Germline CDR1 LNHDA, CDR2 SQIVND (reference sequence). After removal of 9 bases from V and 3 bases from J, the junction contained 4 bases not matched to a gene. This CDR3 is built from 14 residues. The CDR3 DNA is TGTGCCAGCGACGGACTAGCGGACACCGGGGAGCTGTTTTTT. This translates into CASDGLADTGELFF.

The table lists this clonotype with a count of one. A junction end diverges from the germline sequence, so it may reflect a read error. The gene calls are TRBV14 and TRBJ2-7, with D tentatively TRBD2 (7 bases). The CDR3 consists of 16 residues. CDR1 is SGHDN, CDR2 FVKESK, per germline. CDR3 amino acids: CASSQDWGGAPNEQNF. The CDR3 coding sequence is TGTGCCAGCAGCCAAGATTGGGGGGGGGCCCCCAACGAGCAGAACTTC.

This clonotype is deemed medium-sized. Given a much more abundant clone one base away, this may be a read error. The V call is TRBV6-1, the J call TRBJ1-1; TRBD1 might be the D (6 bases). CDR3 length: 14 residues. V gave up 1 base and J gave up 5 bases, with 11 bases separating them. CDR1 and CDR2 (germline): MNHNS, SASEGT. CDR3 protein: CASSEGGRGTEAFF. CDR3 DNA sequence: TGTGCCAGCAGTGAAGGGGGGAGGGGGACTGAAGCTTTCTTT.

On this clonotype: The conserved phenylalanine or tryptophan normally closing the CDR3 is absent here, so this likely arose from a read error. This chain uses TRBV2 with TRBJ2-2; no firm D call. Germline V gene sequence: CDR1 SNHLY, CDR2 FYNNEI. The CDR3 has 14 amino acids. This chain's CDR3 is CASSEGLNTGELFS. Written as DNA, the CDR3 is TGCGCCAGCAGTGAAGGGCTCAACACCGGGGAGCTGTTTTCT.

By frequency in the sample, this clonotype is medium-sized. CDR3 coding DNA: TGTGCCAGCAGTGAAGTCGGAGGGGGGGCAGATACGCAGTATTTT. Translation: CASSEVGGGADTQYF. The chain carries TRBV6-1 and TRBJ2-3, with D tentatively TRBD2 (7 bases). This CDR3 contains 15 residues. Germline CDR1 and CDR2: MNHNS and SASEGT. Trimming cost V 1 base and J 4 bases, with 12 bases left between them.

By sample share, this clonotype is large (0.1 to 1%). The chain carries TRBV11-2 and TRBJ2-5; 8 positions agree with TRBD2. Germline values: CDR1 SGHAT, CDR2 FQNNGV. V trimming: 1 base; J trimming: 5 bases; junction bases outside the gene matches: 6. The CDR3 length is 15 residues. The CDR3 is CASSLGAGGAETQYF. The DNA of the CDR3 is TGTGCCAGCAGCTTAGGTGCGGGGGGCGCGGAGACCCAGTACTTC.

By proportion, this clonotype is medium-sized (0.01 to 0.1%). A much larger clone differs from this one at a single base, so this may be a read error. The chain employs TRBV6-4 and TRBJ2-1; the match to TRBD1 covers 9 bases. Per germline, CDR1 MRHNA and CDR2 SNTAGT. The CDR3 extends over 14 amino acids. The CDR3 bases are TGTGCCAGCAGTGAAATACAGGGGGCGAATGGGCAGTTCTTC. Translating it yields CASSEIQGANGQFF.